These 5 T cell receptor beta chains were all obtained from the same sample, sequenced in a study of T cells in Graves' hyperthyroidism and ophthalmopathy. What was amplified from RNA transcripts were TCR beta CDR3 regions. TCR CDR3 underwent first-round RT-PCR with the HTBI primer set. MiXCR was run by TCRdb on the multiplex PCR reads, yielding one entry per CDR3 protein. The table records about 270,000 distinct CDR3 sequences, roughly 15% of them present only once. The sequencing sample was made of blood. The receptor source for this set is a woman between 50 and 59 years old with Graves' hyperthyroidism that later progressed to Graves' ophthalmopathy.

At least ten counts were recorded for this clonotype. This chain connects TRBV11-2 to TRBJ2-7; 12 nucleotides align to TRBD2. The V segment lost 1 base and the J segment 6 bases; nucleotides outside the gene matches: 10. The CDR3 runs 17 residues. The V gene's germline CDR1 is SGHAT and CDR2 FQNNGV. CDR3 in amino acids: CASSLGLAGGPRREQYF. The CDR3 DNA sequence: TGTGCCAGCAGCTTAGGGCTAGCGGGAGGGCCACGTCGCGAGCAGTACTTC. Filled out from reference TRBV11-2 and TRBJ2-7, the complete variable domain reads EAGVAQSPRYKIIEKRQSVAFWCNPISGHATLYWYQQILGQGPKLLIQFQNNGVVDDSQLPKDRFSAERLKGVDSTLKIQPAKLEDSAVYLCASSLGLAGGPRREQYFGPGTRLTVT.

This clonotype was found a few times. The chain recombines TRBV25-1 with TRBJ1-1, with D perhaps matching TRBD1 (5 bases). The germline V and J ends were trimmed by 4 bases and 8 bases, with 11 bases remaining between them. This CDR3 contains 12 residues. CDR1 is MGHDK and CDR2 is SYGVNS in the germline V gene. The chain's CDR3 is CASSGRDREAFF. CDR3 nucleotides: TGTGCCAGCAGTGGTCGAGACAGAGAAGCTTTCTTT.

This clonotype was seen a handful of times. CDR3 DNA sequence: TGTGCCTCTAACAGTCAGGGGAGGAACACTGAAGCTTTCTTT. As protein: CASNSQGRNTEAFF. This chain uses TRBV30 with TRBJ1-1; weak D call: TRBD1 (6 bases). The CDR3 runs to 14 residues. Between the trimmed V and J ends, which lost 7 bases and 1 base, there was a span of 16 bases. Germline CDR1 GTSNPN, CDR2 SVGIG (reference sequence). Together with reference TRBV30 and TRBJ1-1, the CDR3 gives the full variable domain: SQTIHQWPATLVQPVGSPLSLECTVEGTSNPNLYWYRQAAGRGLQLLFYSVGIGQISSEVPQNLSASRPQDRQFILSSKKLLLSDSGFYLCASNSQGRNTEAFFGQGTRLTVV.

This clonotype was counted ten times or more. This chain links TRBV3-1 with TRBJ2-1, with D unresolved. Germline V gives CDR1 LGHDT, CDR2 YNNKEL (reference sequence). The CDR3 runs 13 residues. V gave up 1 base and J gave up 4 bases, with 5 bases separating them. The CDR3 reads CASSQVIYNEQFF. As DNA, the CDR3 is TGTGCCAGCAGCCAAGTTATTTACAATGAGCAGTTCTTC.

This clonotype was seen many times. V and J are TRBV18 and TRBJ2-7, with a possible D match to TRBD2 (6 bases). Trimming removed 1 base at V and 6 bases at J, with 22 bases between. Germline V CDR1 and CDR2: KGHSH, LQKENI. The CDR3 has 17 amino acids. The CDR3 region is CASSPLEGGTLPGEQYF. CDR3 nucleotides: TGTGCCAGCTCACCACTCGAAGGAGGGACCCTTCCTGGCGAGCAGTACTTC.